These 24 T cell receptor beta chains were sequenced from one sample in a study of blood T cell repertoires in COVID-19. Profiled with immunoSEQ multiplex PCR; TCRdb holds only in-frame clones, not every one. The data contain fewer than 30,000 clones, nearly 90% of them singletons. The specimen sequenced was peripheral blood. The source of these receptors is a human donor in a cohort sampled during active COVID-19.

This sequence joins TRBV5-1 and TRBJ1-1; D is possibly TRBD1 (6 bases). Germline values: CDR1 SGHRS, CDR2 YFSETQ. The length of the CDR3 is 13 residues. The V end lost 4 bases, the J end lost 5 bases, and 12 bases lay between the germline ends. CDR3 nucleotide sequence: TGCGCCAGCAGCAAACAGGGTAAGACTGAAGCTTTCTTT. Its translation is CASSKQGKTEAFF.

The V gene is TRBV5-1, the J gene TRBJ1-1; 7 bases agree with TRBD1. The J segment lost 4 bases and the V segment lost 4 bases, leaving 10 bases of the junction unmatched. Germline lookup yields CDR1 SGHRS and CDR2 YFSETQ. The CDR3 has 15 residues. Here the CDR3 DNA reads TGCGCCAGCAGCCAGGACCAGGGGGTGGGCACTGAAGCTTTCTTT. Translation gives CASSQDQGVGTEAFF.

The chain couples TRBV6-5 to TRBJ2-5; D is uncertain. Per germline, CDR1 MNHEY and CDR2 SVGAGI. V lost 0 bases and J lost 5, with 7 bases in between. CDR3 length: 13 amino acids. CDR3 amino acids: CASSYSKAETQYF. The DNA for the CDR3 is TGTGCCAGCAGTTACTCGAAAGCCGAGACCCAGTACTTC.

The genes are TRBV7-8 and TRBJ2-1, with D perhaps TRBD2 (6 bases). With 5 bases removed from V and 2 bases from J, the gap between germline ends came to 13 bases. The CDR3 totals 15 residues. Germline CDR1 SGHVS, CDR2 FQNEAQ. The CDR3 DNA is TGTGCCAGCAGCCCGGGACGGGGGACCTACAATGAGCAGTTCTTC. Encoded protein: CASSPGRGTYNEQFF.

The table lists this clone with a few counts. This sequence joins TRBV7-9 and TRBJ1-2; 11 bases map to TRBD1. The CDR3 has 16 amino acids. Germline lookup yields CDR1 SEHNR and CDR2 FQNEAQ (reference sequence). V was pared by 4 bases and J by 4 bases, with 8 bases of the junction left unmatched. CDR3 sequence: CASSYRTGGASYGYTF. The CDR3 bases are TGTGCCAGCAGCTATCGGACAGGGGGCGCCAGCTATGGCTACACCTTC. Based on the CDR3 plus reference TRBV7-9 and TRBJ1-2, the full variable domain is DTGVSQNPRHKITKRGQNVTFRCDPISEHNRLYWYRQTLGQGPEFLTYFQNEAQLEKSRLLSDRFSAERPKGSFSTLEIQRTEQGDSAMYLCASSYRTGGASYGYTFGSGTRLTVV.

V usage is TRBV6-1 and J usage is TRBJ2-7, with a tentative D call TRBD2 (6 bases). The CDR3 is 14 residues long. The V end was cut by 3 bases, the J end by 4 bases, with 13 bases between. CDR1 and CDR2 from the germline V gene are MNHNS and SASEGT. The CDR3 bases are TGTGCCAGCAGTGATGGAGGGATCCCATACGAGCAGTACTTC. It specifies CASSDGGIPYEQYF.

This clone was found a few times. The chain employs TRBV5-1 and TRBJ1-6; 9 bases are shared with TRBD1. This CDR3 contains 13 residues. The V gene's germline CDR1 is SGHRS and CDR2 YFSETQ. After removal of 4 bases from V and 9 bases from J, the junction contained 2 bases not matched to a gene. CDR3 bases: TGCGCCAGCAGCCAGGACAGGGGTTCACCCCTCCACTTT. Protein sequence: CASSQDRGSPLHF.

The chain combines TRBV11-2 with TRBJ2-3; the D is unclear. CDR3 length: 12 amino acids. CDR1 and CDR2 from the germline V gene are SGHAT and FQNNGV. V dropped 5 bases and J dropped 2 bases, with 5 bases sitting between them. The CDR3 spells CASSPFTDTQYF. The CDR3 DNA reads as TGTGCCAGCAGCCCATTCACAGATACGCAGTATTTT. Using reference TRBV11-2 and TRBJ2-3 for the parts outside the CDR3, the full variable domain is EAGVAQSPRYKIIEKRQSVAFWCNPISGHATLYWYQQILGQGPKLLIQFQNNGVVDDSQLPKDRFSAERLKGVDSTLKIQPAKLEDSAVYLCASSPFTDTQYFGPGTRLTVL.

The chain is built from TRBV30 and TRBJ2-1; 14 nucleotides agree with TRBD2. Germline trimming cut 2 bases from V and 1 base from J; bases unmatched to any gene: 4. The germline CDR1 and CDR2 sequences are GTSNPN and SVGIG (reference sequence). The CDR3 runs 17 residues. CDR3 DNA: TGTGCCTGGAGTCCGGGACTAGCGGGAGTTTCCTACAATGAGCAGTTCTTC. This codes for CAWSPGLAGVSYNEQFF.

The chain combines TRBV5-4 with TRBJ2-7, with 10 bases aligning to TRBD2. After removal of 6 bases from V and 4 bases from J, the junction contained 7 bases not matched to a gene. CDR1 is SGHNT and CDR2 is YYREEE in the germline V gene (reference sequence). This CDR3 is built from 14 residues. The CDR3 here is CASTTAGGRYEQYF. CDR3 DNA sequence: TGTGCCAGCACAACAGCGGGGGGGCGATACGAGCAGTACTTC.

The rearrangement links TRBV6-1 to TRBJ2-7; TRBD2 matches at 9 bases. The J segment lost 5 bases and the V segment lost 0 bases, leaving 8 bases of the junction unmatched. Germline V gene data show CDR1 as MNHNS and CDR2 as SASEGT. The length of the CDR3 is 16 residues. The CDR3 region is CASSEAGAGGLNEQYF. The DNA for the CDR3 is TGTGCCAGCAGTGAAGCTGGCGCGGGAGGGTTGAACGAGCAGTACTTC.

CDR3 nucleotide sequence: TGTGCCAGCTCAGTCCGGCAGGGGGAATATGGCTACACCTTC. Protein sequence: CASSVRQGEYGYTF. The genes are TRBV18 and TRBJ1-2; the match to TRBD1 covers 7 bases. With 5 bases clipped from V and 5 bases from J, the junction kept 8 bases outside the gene matches. From germline, CDR1 is KGHSH and CDR2 LQKENI. The length of the CDR3 is 14 residues.

The CDR3 coding sequence is TGTGCCAGCGGGGAGAATGGGCTAGCGATGTTCTCTGGGGCCAACGTCCTGACTTTC. Its protein product is CASGENGLAMFSGANVLTF. This chain links TRBV7-2 with TRBJ2-6, with D possibly TRBD2 on 6 matching bases. The V end was cut by 8 bases, the J end by 0 bases, with 23 bases between. Germline V gene lookup returns CDR1 SGHTA and CDR2 FQGNSA. CDR3 length: 19 amino acids. The full variable domain, with the rest looked up from reference TRBV7-2 and TRBJ2-6, is GAGVSQSPSNKVTEKGKDVELRCDPISGHTALYWYRQSLGQGLEFLIYFQGNSAPDKSGLPSDRFSAERTGGSVSTLTIQRTQQEDSAVYLCASGENGLAMFSGANVLTFGAGSRLTVL.

The J gene is TRBJ2-7, the V gene TRBV10-1; D is unresolved. With 3 bases removed from V and 0 bases from J, the gap between germline ends came to 6 bases. The CDR3 runs 13 residues. The V gene's germline CDR1 is WNHNN and CDR2 SYGVQD (reference sequence). The DNA for the CDR3 is TGCGCCAGCAGTGATCCCGGCTCCTACGAGCAGTACTTC. It specifies CASSDPGSYEQYF.

The CDR3 loop reads CASSRGQGGFYEQYF. DNA of the CDR3: TGTGCCAGCAGTAGGGGACAGGGAGGGTTCTACGAGCAGTACTTC. The chain carries TRBV6-5 and TRBJ2-7; TRBD1 matches 9 bases. V shed 5 bases and J 3 bases; nucleotides not matched to a gene: 8. Germline V gives CDR1 MNHEY, CDR2 SVGAGI. The CDR3 totals 15 residues.

The chain has TRBV10-3 and TRBJ1-1; no clear D gene. V was pared by 0 bases and J by 1 base, with 6 bases between. Germline assignment: CDR1 ENHRY and CDR2 SYGVKD. This CDR3 contains 14 residues. This CDR3 is CAISESGGNTEAFF. CDR3 nucleotide sequence: TGTGCCATCAGTGAGTCAGGAGGGAACACTGAAGCTTTCTTT.

V is TRBV6-5 and J is TRBJ1-1; D possibly corresponds to TRBD1 (5 bases). Trimming took off 7 bases at V and 0 bases at J, with 12 bases between the two ends. Looked up from germline, CDR1 is MNHEY and CDR2 is SVGAGI. This CDR3 contains 14 residues. The CDR3: CASTTTVMNTEAFF. The CDR3 nucleotides are TGTGCCAGCACCACGACAGTAATGAACACTGAAGCTTTCTTT.

V usage is TRBV30 and J usage is TRBJ2-2; 7 bases align to TRBD1. CDR3 size: 15 residues. Germline values: CDR1 GTSNPN, CDR2 SVGIG (reference sequence). V trimming: 2 bases; J trimming: 0 bases; junction bases outside the gene matches: 3. The chain's CDR3 is CAWSRQGANTGELFF. In DNA form, the CDR3 reads TGTGCCTGGAGTCGACAGGGTGCGAACACCGGGGAGCTGTTTTTT.

The sample holds one count of this clone. Here the CDR3 DNA reads TGTGCCAGCAGCTTGGGAGGGTTAGACGGTTCACCCCTCCACTTT. This codes for CASSLGGLDGSPLHF. The rearrangement links TRBV5-5 to TRBJ1-6; D is uncertain. The germline V gene has CDR1 SGHKS and CDR2 YYEKEE (reference sequence). The CDR3 covers 15 residues. Trimming stripped 0 bases from V and 9 bases from J, with 13 bases between.

CDR3 sequence (DNA): TGTGCCTGGACTAGACAGGGGTACGAGCAGTACTTC. Protein product: CAWTRQGYEQYF. This chain joins TRBV30 and TRBJ2-7; 8 bases line up with TRBD1. With 4 bases clipped from V and 4 bases from J, the junction kept 3 bases outside the gene matches. The CDR3 is 12 residues long. CDR1 is GTSNPN and CDR2 is SVGIG in the germline V gene (reference sequence).

The chain has TRBV15 and TRBJ2-3; 11 bases map to TRBD2. The CDR3 contains 14 residues. J lost 5 bases, V lost 7 bases, and 5 bases had no gene match. Germline V gene sequence: CDR1 LNHNV, CDR2 YYDKDF (reference sequence). In nucleotides, the CDR3 is TGTGCCACCAATAGCGGGGGGGCGCGAGATACGCAGTATTTT. Residues: CATNSGGARDTQYF.

The chain couples TRBV24-1 to TRBJ2-3; no clear D. Looked up from germline, CDR1 is KGHDR and CDR2 is SFDVKD. The CDR3 length is 11 residues. Trimming took 3 bases from V and 7 from J, leaving 4 bases between them. CDR3: CATSDPYTQYF. CDR3 nucleotide sequence: TGTGCCACCAGTGATCCCTATACGCAGTATTTT.

The chain uses TRBV4-3 and TRBJ2-2; D unresolved. From germline, CDR1 is LGHNA and CDR2 YSLEER. The CDR3 covers 14 residues. Trimming pared 0 bases from V and 5 bases from J, leaving 7 bases between. CDR3 protein: CASSQEITTGELFF. The CDR3 nucleotides read TGCGCCAGCAGCCAAGAAATCACTACCGGGGAGCTGTTTTTT.

The V gene is TRBV19, the J gene TRBJ2-3, with D unclear. The CDR3 has 14 residues. Germline V lookup: CDR1 LNHDA, CDR2 SQIVND (reference sequence). The ends were cut back, 5 bases at V and 9 bases at J, with 18 bases in the middle. CDR3 amino acids: CASSPSPRRVTQYF. The CDR3, as DNA: TGTGCCAGTAGTCCAAGCCCCCGTCGCGTCACGCAGTATTTT.